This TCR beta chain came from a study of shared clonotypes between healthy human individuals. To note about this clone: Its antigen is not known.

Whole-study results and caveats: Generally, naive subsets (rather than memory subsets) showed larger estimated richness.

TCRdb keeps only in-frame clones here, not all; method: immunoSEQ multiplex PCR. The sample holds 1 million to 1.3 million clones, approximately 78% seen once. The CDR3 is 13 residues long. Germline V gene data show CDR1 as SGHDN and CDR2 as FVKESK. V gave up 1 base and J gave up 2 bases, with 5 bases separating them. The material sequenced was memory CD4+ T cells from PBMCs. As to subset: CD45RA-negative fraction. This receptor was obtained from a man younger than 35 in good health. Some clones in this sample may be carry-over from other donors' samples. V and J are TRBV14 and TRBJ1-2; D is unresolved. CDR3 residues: CASSQGYNYGYTF. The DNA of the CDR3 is TGTGCCAGCAGCCAAGGGTACAACTATGGCTACACCTTC.